The source of this TCR beta chain is a study of T cell responses to AZD1222 COVID-19 vaccine (dated by TCRdb to the early 2020s). In terms of the full investigation: AZD1222 recipients with second doses at about 4 weeks or about 12 weeks were pooled, because spike-specific TCR depth and breadth did not differ between schedules. A total of approximately 250 trial participants underwent TCR sequencing, of whom about 200 had received two doses of AZD1222 and around 25 had received two doses of the MenACWY control vaccine. Trial participants were enrolled into age subgroups of 18-55, 56-69 and 70-plus years, which contained 148, 28 and 57 TCR-sequenced participants, respectively. On the study overall, not on this receptor specifically: Conclusions about previously exposed vaccinees were limited because only a handful of AZD1222 recipients were SARS-CoV-2 seropositive at baseline. Because no day 14 peak-response samples were available, the repertoires could be characterized only after the peak T cell response. CD4 TCRs associated with the vaccine covered the entire spike protein, and the dominant responses were in regions 160-218 and 743-854. A significant rise in spike-specific TCR breadth and depth was observed after two AZD1222 doses relative to day 0 and relative to MenACWY recipients. Participants were mostly white British, with more females than males. The authors suggested clonal diversity may have been underestimated. Reportedly, close to half of the unique spike-specific TCRs recognized epitopes lying outside the regions that are mutated in the B.1.351 and B.1.1.7 variants. The 56-69-year group was small, and its depth increase did not reach significance, likely because of low power.

The CDR3 regions of human TCRbeta chains were analyzed by immunosequencing. The study's own analysis went as follows. Repertoire TCRs were checked for matches against a reference library of SARS-CoV-2-specific TCRs that had been generated using the MIRA antigen-specificity platform. Breadth meant the fraction of unique TCRs that were SARS-CoV-2-associated, whereas depth meant the fraction of total T cells that were SARS-CoV-2-associated. Using the MIRA data, every spike-specific TCR was mapped to the spike region that the TCR reacted to and assigned to either a CD4 or a CD8 class. Log10-transformed breadth and depth values were compared by one-way ANOVA with Sidak's multiple comparisons tests. TCRdb mirrors the immuneACCESS table, restricted to in-frame sequences. Some clones are absent from its copies; in checked studies, under half trace to an unresolved V gene, and the reason for the others is unknown. V, J and clone size derive from that table, while D and trimming were established from the DNA sequence. The sample contains more than 85,000 clones, more than 75% of them found a single time. The top ten hold roughly 2.7% of the sample.

This specimen's time point label, interpreted: baseline before first vaccination. The vaccinee samples were drawn from two UK trials, COV001 and COV002, one of which was a single-blind randomized controlled phase 2/3 trial testing AZD1222 (ChAdOx1 nCoV-19) in healthy adults. For TCRbeta chain sequencing, PBMC samples were collected from trial participants at day 0 and at day 28 after the second dose. CDR1 and CDR2, looked up from the germline V gene, are SGHVS and FQNEAQ. V gives up 6 bases and J gives up 6 bases, and the segment between their germline ends measures 12 bases. The CDR3 spans 14 residues, from the cysteine through the phenylalanine. Solely the CDR3 DNA is kept, with 42 bases framed from the first base. On this clone itself: Its antigen remains unidentified. Qualities for individual bases were not recorded, and no much larger clone is one base off.

The V and J segments used are TRBV7-8 and TRBJ1-6; possibly the D gene is TRBD1, per 5 matching bases. The TCR sequence derives from an adult in good health. Sequences were derived from peripheral blood, sampled on day 0 of AZD1222 vaccination. The DNA sequence is as follows: TGTGCCAGCAGGCGGGCCCAGGGTAATTCACCCCTCCACTTT. It codes for CASRRAQGNSPLHF.